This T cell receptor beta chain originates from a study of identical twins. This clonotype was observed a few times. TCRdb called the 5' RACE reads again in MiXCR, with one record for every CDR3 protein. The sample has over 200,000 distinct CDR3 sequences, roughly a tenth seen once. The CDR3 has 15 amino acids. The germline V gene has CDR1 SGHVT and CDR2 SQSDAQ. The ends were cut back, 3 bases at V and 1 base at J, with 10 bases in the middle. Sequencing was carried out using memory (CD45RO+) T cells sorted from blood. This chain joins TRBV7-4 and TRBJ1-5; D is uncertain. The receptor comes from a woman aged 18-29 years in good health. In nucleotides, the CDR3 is TGTGCCAGCAGCTTGCCAGGACTGAGCAATCAGCCCCAGCATTTT. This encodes CASSLPGLSNQPQHF.